This T cell receptor (beta chain) was recovered during a study of post-analysis software for immune sequencing data. Overall study: Multiple sclerosis in the patients followed relapsing-remitting, secondary progressive and progressive-relapsing courses. Study-wide results and limits: Batch-mates among the samples co-clustered strongly by F measure.

Points on this clonotype: Its antigen is undetermined.

Included in the TCR beta cDNA libraries were unique molecular identifiers. TCRdb ran MiXCR on the PCR reads and lists one entry per CDR3 protein. The sample lists about 760,000 distinct CDR3 sequences; 30% were seen once. The specimen was blood. The origin of this receptor is a girl between 10 and 17 years old with multiple sclerosis.

The CDR3 DNA reads TGCGCCAGCAGCTTAGTACCTAGCTTGGGCGGCAATGAGCAGTTCTTC. This gives the protein CASSLVPSLGGNEQFF. The chain couples TRBV4-3 to TRBJ2-1; D perhaps matches TRBD2 (5 bases). V shed 5 bases and J shed 6 bases, with 20 bases lying between them. This CDR3 has 16 amino acids. CDR1 LGHNA and CDR2 YSLEER come from the germline V gene.